This T cell receptor beta chain was recorded in a study of blood T cells in healthy people across ages. Study information: About one barcoded beta molecule per two T cells came from capture by template switching.

The second PCR ran roughly 6 to 11 cycles with a sample-barcoded 5' primer and J-beta primers. Through a template-switch adaptor with 12 random nucleotides, each cDNA molecule received a tag. TCRdb re-called the 5' RACE reads with MiXCR, one entry per CDR3 protein. The data contain roughly 1,100,000 distinct CDR3 sequences, under 30% of them seen just once; the ten biggest clones take up 0.65% to 0.95%. CDR3 length equals 14 residues. Per the germline V gene, CDR1 is DFQATT and CDR2 is SNEGSKA (reference sequence). These data were also filed under a second study, of T cells of mothers and their children. This second study notes: All donors were healthy and Caucasian; they were a few mothers and their six children.

The rearrangement uses TRBV20-1 and TRBJ2-5; maybe TRBD2 (6 bases). The DNA matches TRBJ2-1 better at its end, which makes the J call doubtful. Sequencing input: blood. The receptor's source is a girl aged 2 to 9 in good health. The CDR3, as DNA: TGCAGTGCTAGAGATCTTTCAGGAGGGAATGAGCAGTTCTTC. Translation gives CSARDLSGGNEQFF.